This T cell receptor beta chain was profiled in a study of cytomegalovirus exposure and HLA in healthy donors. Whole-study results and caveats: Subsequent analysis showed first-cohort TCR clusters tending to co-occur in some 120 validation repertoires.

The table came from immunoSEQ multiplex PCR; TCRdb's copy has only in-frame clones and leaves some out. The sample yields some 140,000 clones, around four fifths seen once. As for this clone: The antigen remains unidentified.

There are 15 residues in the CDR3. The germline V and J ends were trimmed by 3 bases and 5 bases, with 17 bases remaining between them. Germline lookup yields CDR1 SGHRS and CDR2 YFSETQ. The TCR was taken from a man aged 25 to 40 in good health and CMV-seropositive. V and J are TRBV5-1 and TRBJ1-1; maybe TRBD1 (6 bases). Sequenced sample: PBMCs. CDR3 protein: CASSYQQGSGTEAFF. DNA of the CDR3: TGCGCCAGCAGCTACCAACAGGGATCGGGAACTGAAGCTTTCTTT.